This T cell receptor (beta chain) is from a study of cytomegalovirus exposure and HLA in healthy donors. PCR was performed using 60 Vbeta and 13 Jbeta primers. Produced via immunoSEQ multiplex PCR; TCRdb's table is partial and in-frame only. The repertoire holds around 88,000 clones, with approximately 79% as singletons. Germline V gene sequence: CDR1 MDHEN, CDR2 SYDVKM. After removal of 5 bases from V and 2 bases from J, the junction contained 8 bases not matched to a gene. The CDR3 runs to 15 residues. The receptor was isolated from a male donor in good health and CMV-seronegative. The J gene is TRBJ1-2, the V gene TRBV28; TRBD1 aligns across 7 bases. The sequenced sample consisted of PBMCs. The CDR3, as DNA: TGTGCCAGCAGTCCCTCAGGGGGATTAAACTATGGCTACACCTTC. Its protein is CASSPSGGLNYGYTF.